The 10 T cell receptor beta chains listed next were all sequenced from one sample in a study of patients and donors after allogeneic stem cell transplantation. TCRdb fed the RT-PCR reads into MiXCR, producing one record per CDR3 protein. Among roughly 230,000 distinct CDR3 sequences, 13% to 15% were seen once, and the ten largest hold about 9.9%. The sample consisted of blood, either unsorted or a sorted T cell fraction (not recorded which). The receptor source for this set is a human donor who was either an allogeneic HSCT recipient or a stem cell or donor lymphocyte infusion donor (not recorded which). It is not recorded whose cells these are; they may come from a transplant donor.

This clonotype was seen ten or more times. V is TRBV20-1 and J is TRBJ2-1; perhaps TRBD2 as D (5 bases). CDR3 length equals 15 residues. CDR1 is DFQATT and CDR2 is SNEGSKA in the germline V gene (reference sequence). V shed 5 bases and J shed 0 bases, with 14 bases lying between them. CDR3 nucleotide sequence: TGCAGTGCTCCCTCCACTAGGGACTCCTACAATGAGCAGTTCTTC. Protein product: CSAPSTRDSYNEQFF.

J is TRBJ2-1 and V is TRBV20-1; 10 nucleotides line up with TRBD2. The germline CDR1 and CDR2 sequences are DFQATT and SNEGSKA (reference sequence). V trimming: 0 bases; J trimming: 8 bases; junction bases outside the gene matches: 7. This CDR3 comprises 15 residues. CDR3 residues: CSARDILAGWDEQFF. In nucleotides, the CDR3 is TGCAGTGCTAGAGATATACTAGCGGGGTGGGATGAGCAGTTCTTC.

The chain combines TRBV3-1 with TRBJ1-1; 7 nucleotides line up with TRBD1. Germline CDR1 LGHDT, CDR2 YNNKEL (reference sequence). This CDR3 region has 14 residues. The V and J ends lost 2 bases and 7 bases, in that order; junction bases with no gene match: 7. The CDR3 DNA reads TGTGCCAGCAGCCAAATACAGGGGCGGGATGAAGCTTTCTTT. Its protein is CASSQIQGRDEAFF.

This clonotype occurred a few times. The CDR3 region has the DNA TGTGCCAGCAGTCAGCGGGGAGCGCACTCCTACGAGCAGTACTTC. It is translated as CASSQRGAHSYEQYF. The chain recombines TRBV6-2 or TRBV6-3 with TRBJ2-7; 7 bases fit TRBD2. Germline lookup yields CDR1 MNHEY and CDR2 SVGEGT. The CDR3 covers 15 residues. Germline trimming cut 5 bases from V and 0 bases from J; bases unmatched to any gene: 7.

There are a few counts of this clonotype. CDR3: CSAIPARGKITDTQYF. The CDR3 DNA is TGCAGTGCTATCCCGGCTCGCGGGAAGATCACAGATACGCAGTATTTT. The chain has TRBV20-1 and TRBJ2-3, with D maybe TRBD2 (6 bases). CDR3 length: 16 amino acids. CDR1 DFQATT and CDR2 SNEGSKA come from the germline V gene (reference sequence). Trimming left V 4 bases short and J 2 bases short, with 19 bases between.

This clonotype was seen many times. The chain uses TRBV9 and TRBJ2-1; 9 nucleotides match TRBD2. After removal of 2 bases from V and 3 bases from J, the junction contained 3 bases not matched to a gene. The germline V gene encodes CDR1 SGDLS and CDR2 YYNGEE. This CDR3 region has 15 residues. For the CDR3, the DNA is TGTGCCAGCAGCGTCCTAGCGGGGCACTACAATGAGCAGTTCTTC. Translating gives CASSVLAGHYNEQFF.

The genes are TRBV19 and TRBJ2-2, with TRBD2 identical over 14 bases. V was clipped by 8 bases and J by 5 bases; unmatched bases: 4. Germline-derived CDR1 and CDR2 are LNHDA and SQIVND (reference sequence). This CDR3 is 15 amino acids long. The CDR3 bases are TGTGCCAGTGGACTAGCGGGAGGAGGAACCGGGGAGCTGTTTTTT. Protein sequence: CASGLAGGGTGELFF. The variable domain in full, with the rest retrieved from reference TRBV19 and TRBJ2-2, is DGGITQSPKYLFRKEGQNVTLSCEQNLNHDAMYWYRQDPGQGLRLIYYSQIVNDFQKGDIAEGYSVSREKKESFPLTVTSAQKNPTAFYLCASGLAGGGTGELFFGEGSRLTVL.

This chain links TRBV7-2 with TRBJ2-7, with 10 bases fitting TRBD1. The CDR3 is 15 amino acids. In germline, CDR1 is SGHTA, CDR2 FQGNSA. V lost 4 bases, J lost 0 bases, and 3 bases stayed unmatched. The CDR3 here is CASSSRTGGSYEQYF. The CDR3 coding sequence is TGTGCCAGCAGCTCCCGGACAGGGGGCTCCTACGAGCAGTACTTC.

The V gene is TRBV29-1, the J gene TRBJ1-4; D remains unclear. CDR3 length equals 11 residues. CDR1 and CDR2 from the germline V gene are SQVTM and ANQGSEA. Trimming stripped 0 bases from V and 6 bases from J, with 2 bases between. In DNA form, the CDR3 reads TGCAGCGTTGAAGAGGATGAAAAACTGTTTTTT. Its protein product is CSVEEDEKLFF.

This clonotype came up a few times. The gene calls are TRBV11-2 and TRBJ1-6, with 11 bases that match TRBD1. Germline CDR1 SGHAT, CDR2 FQNNGV. With 6 bases clipped from V and 9 bases from J, the junction kept 7 bases outside the gene matches. This CDR3 contains 15 residues. The CDR3 sequence is CASRIWGQGVSPLHF. As DNA, the CDR3 is TGTGCCAGCAGGATCTGGGGACAGGGGGTTTCACCCCTCCACTTT.